The 10 T cell receptor beta chains reported below all come from one sample, sequenced in a study of vaccination and CD4 T cells after COVID-19 (dated by TCRdb to between 2020 and 2023). These TCRs are of unknown antigen specificity. Interpreted using the paper, the treatment or condition label stands for: roughly 10-day PBMC culture with coronavirus spike peptide pools or control peptides (ViraFEST assay). Libraries were built with PCR. Data came from an Illumina iSeq 100. TCR sequencing of DNA from cultured CD4+ T cells used the Oncomine TCR Beta short-read assay at the Johns Hopkins FTIC core. Using fastp at Q25 and MiXCR, TCRdb reprocessed the public reads and kept productive beta chains. Each CDR3 protein appears once, grouped with its most common genes and DNA. This sample comprises about 14,000 distinct CDR3 sequences, 50% to 75% of them detected only once. The top ten clonotypes cover around 6.5% of the sample.

Sequences were obtained from CD4+ T cells from blood, cultured in vitro. These receptors were collected from a human donor who had recovered from COVID-19.

This chain uses TRBV28 with TRBJ1-2; D call uncertain. This CDR3 comprises 13 residues. Germline V gives CDR1 MDHEN, CDR2 SYDVKM. V was cut by 5 bases and J by 4 bases, with 11 bases left in between. CDR3 protein: CASSSRVTYGYTF. CDR3 sequence (DNA): TGTGCCAGCAGTAGCCGGGTCACCTATGGCTACACCTTC.

A remark on this clonotype: The junction differs from germline at one of its ends, possibly a read error. This CDR3 reads CAGSLKGTGDLNTEAFF. Here the CDR3 DNA reads TGTGCCGGCAGTTTAAAGGGGACAGGGGACCTGAACACTGAAGCTTTCTTT. This chain joins TRBV27 and TRBJ1-1; TRBD1 aligns across 10 bases. The CDR3 contains 17 residues. Per germline, CDR1 MNHEY and CDR2 SMNVEV (reference sequence).

This clonotype has a handful of counts. The chain joins TRBV30 to TRBJ1-2; D remains ambiguous. Per germline, CDR1 GTSNPN and CDR2 SVGIG (reference sequence). Trimming cost V 4 bases and J 4 bases, with 16 bases left between them. This CDR3 comprises 14 residues. This CDR3 is CAWNIDDLSYGYTF. The CDR3 nucleotides are TGTGCCTGGAACATTGATGATCTCTCCTATGGCTACACCTTC.

J is TRBJ2-1 and V is TRBV19; 8 bases agree with TRBD1. CDR1 and CDR2 from the germline V gene are LNHDA and SQIVND (reference sequence). This CDR3 comprises 13 residues. After removal of 6 bases from V and 11 bases from J, the junction contained 9 bases not matched to a gene. This CDR3 reads CASSIPGQGQQFF. CDR3 DNA: TGTGCCAGTAGCATCCCCGGACAGGGTCAGCAGTTCTTC.

About this clonotype itself: A read error may account for a junction end that differs from germline. The chain recombines TRBV28 with TRBJ1-6; weak D call: TRBD1 (5 bases). Germline assignment: CDR1 MDHEN and CDR2 SYDVKM. CDR3 length: 15 residues. CDR3 loop: CVSSLGTQGGSPLHF. The CDR3 DNA is TGTGTCAGCAGTTTAGGGACCCAGGGTGGTTCACCCCTCCACTTT.

This clonotype was seen only once. The J gene is TRBJ2-1, the V gene TRBV9, with TRBD2 matching over 14 bases. The ends lost 7 bases at V and 10 bases at J; junction bases unmatched: 10. CDR3 length: 15 amino acids. The germline V gene has CDR1 SGDLS and CDR2 YYNGEE. The CDR3 is CASQRGTSGSKEQFF. CDR3 in DNA: TGTGCCAGCCAGCGGGGGACTAGCGGGAGTAAGGAGCAGTTCTTC.

This clonotype was seen a few times. V is TRBV6-5 and J is TRBJ1-6; D is perhaps TRBD1 (6 bases). The CDR3 extends over 17 amino acids. Trimming took off 0 bases at V and 10 bases at J, with 19 bases between the two ends. Per germline, CDR1 MNHEY and CDR2 SVGAGI. CDR3 nucleotides: TGTGCCAGCAGTTACTCCACGCCCGGGACAAATCGGTCACCCCTCCACTTT. As protein: CASSYSTPGTNRSPLHF.

The chain is built from TRBV6-5 and TRBJ1-6; 8 bases agree with TRBD1. This CDR3 is built from 18 residues. The germline CDR1 and CDR2 sequences are MNHEY and SVGAGI. Losses at the gene ends were 8 bases for V and 0 bases for J; bases not matched to a gene: 12. The chain's CDR3 is CASGYWGGTGSYNSPLHF. CDR3 coding DNA: TGTGCCAGCGGATACTGGGGAGGGACAGGCTCCTATAATTCACCCCTCCACTTT.

This clonotype was seen more than once but under ten times. The chain uses TRBV20-1 and TRBJ2-3, with TRBD1 matching over 8 bases. The CDR3 runs to 16 residues. With 5 bases clipped from V and 3 bases from J, the junction kept 13 bases outside the gene matches. CDR1 is DFQATT, CDR2 SNEGSKA, per germline (reference sequence). Written as DNA, the CDR3 is TGCAGTGCTTCCCAGTCGGCGGGGACAGGAACAGATACGCAGTATTTT. Its protein is CSASQSAGTGTDTQYF.

The rearrangement joins TRBV20-1 to TRBJ2-1; D not certain. The CDR3 loop spans 13 amino acids. Trimming removed 5 bases at V and 0 bases at J, with 8 bases between. Germline assignment: CDR1 DFQATT and CDR2 SNEGSKA (reference sequence). The DNA for the CDR3 is TGCAGTGCTCCCCGGGTCTCCTACAATGAGCAGTTCTTC. It is translated as CSAPRVSYNEQFF.